This TCR beta chain was documented in a study of cytomegalovirus exposure and HLA in healthy donors (dated by TCRdb to the late 2010s). A note on the overall study: In an earlier analysis of several hundred of the donors, 276 Gb of sequence data and just under 120 million unique TCR beta sequences from roughly 200 million T cells were reported. Of the roughly 400 genotyped donors, roughly 85% fell in the genetic ancestry cluster associated with self-reported Caucasian donors. Besides the first cohort of 550 to 750 subjects, a separate validation cohort made up of over 100 different subjects was used. The number of typed donors differed by locus: roughly 620-630 for A, B, C, DRB1 and DQB1; approximately 540 for DQA1; 600 to 610 for DPA1; and around 470 for DPB1. Because of strong linkage in the cohort, roughly five DR-DQ haplotypes were treated as single units for association and clustering. To study patterns of TCR occurrence, a later analysis re-analyzed previously published TCR beta repertoires from several hundred donors and added high-resolution HLA genotyping. HLA typing covered class I and class II loci at four-digit resolution. In an earlier analysis of 550 to 700 of the donors, high-throughput TCR beta sequencing was used to judge whether each TCR beta V gene segment behaved as functional or pseudogenic. Donor age, sex, ethnicity and CMV serostatus were collected together with the repertoire data. The T cell repertoires of 666 subjects were profiled by immunosequencing and related to cytomegalovirus serostatus. To predict cytomegalovirus infection status, the study combined high-throughput TCR immunosequencing, statistical association of individual TCRs with disease status, and machine learning. An early release that covered about 600 HLA-typed donors contained approximately 320 gigabases of sequencing data and tens of millions of unique TCR sequences. All discovery cohort repertoires had been generated using a single sequencing platform. In a later genetic analysis, genome-wide SNP genotypes for about 55% of the roughly 670 donors were used, and that subset was treated as a discovery cohort. Among under 450 genotyped donors of the cohort, an average of 235,054 unique TCR beta nucleotide sequences were sequenced per donor, approximately 20% of them non-productive. The later analysis used no new phenotypic data to find candidate immune exposures, relying instead on TCR beta sequences and their occurrence across donors. The study aimed to test whether cataloging public T cell receptors could reveal signatures of past pathogen exposure.

Broad study findings and their caveats: Because counts were too low, some 17 rarely observed V segments, including chromosome 9 orphons, were left out of the earlier analysis of about 620 of the donors. Some IMGT-functional V segments, including TRBV6-2 and TRBV6-3, could not be told apart with the 87-base-pair reads, so those segments were excluded. Most CMV-associated TCR beta chains appeared to be HLA-restricted in a later analysis, and the HLA associations seemed to be driven largely by CMV exposure. Cytomegalovirus status was reported to be diagnosed by the classifier with high specificity and sensitivity in both the original and validation cohorts. Strong co-occurrence of HLA alleles, especially DR and DQ, made assigning TCR associations to individual alleles difficult. In a later genetic analysis, fewer N-insertions in productive TCRs were reported among donors in an Asian-associated ancestry cluster than the approximately 670-donor mean. The cohort was sequenced for TCR beta chains only, and without alpha or paired-chain data the features that could be detected were limited. Most TCR sequences were observed very rarely across donors, whereas some public TCRs were present in many individuals. The sequencing pipeline was judged likely to have produced a cluster of highly shared sequence variants as a technical artifact. Compared with equally common non-associated chains, HLA-associated TCR beta chains in a later analysis were more clonally expanded and had lower generation probabilities. According to the authors, the approach could potentially be generalized to other disease states and immunological phenotypes. A further reported finding was that TCR beta sequences accurately predicted the HLA-A and HLA-B alleles for most subjects in the first cohort. Several of the top co-occurrence clusters appeared to be linked to parvovirus B19, influenza, CMV and Epstein-Barr virus, according to a later analysis. The study listed approximately 150 TCR beta chains as associated with cytomegalovirus. Because HLA typing was missing for some donors at each locus, association tests included only the typed subset. A later analysis associated about 17,000 TCR beta sequences with specific HLA alleles at a false discovery rate of 0.05. In a later analysis, the rate of TCR association differed among HLA loci, with DRB1 alleles having the most associated TCRs and HLA-C alleles having the fewest. Immune exposure information for the cohort was limited to CMV serostatus. A few of the identified cytomegalovirus-associated TCR beta chains were confirmed in vitro to be specific for cytomegalovirus antigens. Sequencing depth was assumed to be roughly uniform across donors in the presence/absence analyses, though that assumption may not hold. V-gene and J-gene trimming of TCR beta chains was associated with a missense DCLRE1C variant in a later genetic analysis, and the association was replicated in an independent cohort. Correlated functional status among segregating V segments might be attributable to linkage disequilibrium, but an unknown experimental factor could not be ruled out. An earlier analysis of approximately 500 of the donors showed that most TCR beta V segments appeared in productive rearrangements either about 87% or about 30% of the time, which broadly matched IMGT annotations.

The cohort was made up of hundreds of healthy bone marrow donors. All cohort members were sampled while nominally healthy, although unrecorded immune exposures were likely present. The donor tested CMV seropositive and was one of the 289 seropositive cohort members. A peripheral blood sample was collected from each donor, and TCR beta sequencing was performed on peripheral blood mononuclear cells. Genomic DNA was extracted from the blood cell samples with the Qiagen DNeasy Blood Extraction Kit. To note about this clone: This clone's antigen is unknown. Base quality data are lacking; no much larger clone is found one base away.

Libraries were built with the immunoSEQ multiplex PCR assay. The multiplex PCR relied on a mix of 60 forward primers for TCR Vbeta segments and 13 reverse primers for TCR Jbeta segments. Amplification of the CDR3 region of rearranged TCR beta genes was performed with a multiplex PCR assay on genomic DNA. The amplified TCR beta libraries were sequenced on the Illumina HiSeq System as 87-base-pair reads. As for how the authors treated the data: A later analysis counted some 80 million unique TCR beta chains across the 550 to 700 repertoires, and some 11 million of these chains were shared by at least two donors. A nearest-neighbor algorithm error-corrected the raw reads and collapsed the reads into unique sequences, merging closely related sequences to remove PCR and sequencing errors. Alignment of CDR3 sequences to IMGT reference sequences was used to assign V, D and J gene segments. For a sequence to be retained, a match of at least six nucleotides was required to both a V gene segment and a J gene segment. Rearrangements were called productive when the CDR3 lacked stop codons and stayed in frame with V and J; all others were non-productive. CDR3 was defined by IMGT convention, running from the second conserved V-encoded cysteine to the conserved J-encoded phenylalanine. Sequences without an unambiguous match to a single V gene segment were excluded from the earlier analysis of 450 to 750 of the donors. In an earlier analysis of approximately 560 of the donors, a V segment was called functional when productive rearrangements were above 56.7%, and segregating when the standard deviation between donors exceeded 5%. A statistical classification framework was built to diagnose cytomegalovirus status from the catalog of TCR beta chain sequences. A later analysis assigned V and J genes by comparing TCR nucleotide sequences with IMGT/GENE-DB human TR gene sequences. A later analysis assigned CDR3 sequences and most-parsimonious VDJ recombination scenarios with the TCRdist pipeline. In a later analysis, each TCR beta chain was defined by its CDR3 amino acid sequence together with its V-gene family, and reads without a unique V-gene family were excluded. In a later analysis, 500 to 700 highly shared, low-generation-probability nucleotide sequences were removed to address suspected cross-contamination and a sequencing artifact. A later analysis calculated a clonal expansion index for each public chain from normalized within-repertoire ranks of inferred template counts. A later analysis computed generation probabilities with a VDJ recombination model fitted to out-of-frame rearrangements, and checked the results against IGoR. In a later analysis, hypergeometric tests were used to score TCR-TCR, TCR-HLA and TCR-CMV co-occurrence, with a repertoire-size bias correction applied to TCR pairs. False discovery rates were estimated in a later analysis by permuting HLA or CMV assignments 20 times. In a later analysis, co-occurring TCRs were grouped using DBSCAN, and TCRdist sequence similarity was added for clustering within HLA-allele-positive subsets. Co-occurrence clustering excluded repertoires with fewer than 30,000 or more than 120,000 public chains, plus five with anomalous nucleotide sharing. TCRdb mirrors the immuneACCESS table, restricted to in-frame sequences. Some clones are absent from its copies; in checked studies, under half trace to an unresolved V gene, and the reason for the others is unknown. The V and J calls and clone size are taken from that table; D and trimming were inferred from the DNA. Here the sample has 200,000 or so clones; 78% occur a single time. Together, the top ten hold about 6% of the sample.

The junction carries 13 bases between V and J, which are trimmed by 2 bases and 2 bases respectively. Counted from cysteine to phenylalanine, this CDR3 has 15 amino acids. The read is trimmed to its CDR3 DNA, 45 bases read in frame from base 1. Reading the germline V gene gives CDR1 LGHNA and CDR2 YSLEER. This TCR was recovered from a young woman in good health and CMV-seropositive. The chain uses TRBV4-3 and TRBJ2-7; TRBD1 might be the D gene, on 6 matching bases. Input material: PBMCs. The CDR3 here reads CASSQTVGQPYEQYF. The DNA reads as follows: TGCGCCAGCAGCCAAACCGTAGGACAGCCCTACGAGCAGTACTTC.